This T cell receptor (beta chain) comes out of a study of blood T cell repertoires in COVID-19. The table lists this clone with a count of one. Using immunoSEQ multiplex PCR, the repertoire was profiled, and TCRdb retains in-frame clones only, with some absent. The data show about 200,000 clones, approximately 90% seen once. The CDR3 spans 13 residues. Unmatched junction bases numbered 9, after V lost 5 bases and J lost 8 bases. Germline-derived CDR1 and CDR2 are SQVTM and ANQGSEA. In terms of age and location, participants ranged from roughly 18 to 95 years and lived in about two dozen US areas. Two negative PCRs, clearance, or symptom resolution were required of recovered Cohort 3 donors.

Sequencing was done on a sample of PBMCs or T cells enriched from blood (not recorded which). This receptor was obtained from a man aged 30-40 years who had recovered from COVID-19. The rearrangement joins TRBV29-1 to TRBJ1-2; 9 nucleotides align to TRBD1. CDR3 amino acids: CSVRSGQGKGYTF. CDR3 DNA sequence: TGCAGCGTTCGGTCCGGACAGGGGAAAGGCTACACCTTC. Using reference TRBV29-1 and TRBJ1-2 for the parts outside the CDR3, the full variable domain is SAVISQKPSRDICQRGTSLTIQCQVDSQVTMMFWYRQQPGQSLTLIATANQGSEATYESGFVIDKFPISRPNLTFSTLTVSNMSPEDSSIYLCSVRSGQGKGYTFGSGTRLTVV.